This T cell receptor (beta chain) was recorded in a study of shared clonotypes between healthy human individuals. CD45RO negativity and positive selection for CCR7 defined naive CD8 cells, a population that excluded terminally differentiated effector memory CD45RA+ cells. General study points: Tissue TCR repertoires likely differ from these blood-only repertoires. Though the depth was large, rarefaction showed that sorted-subset sequencing was incomplete.

The CDR3 covers 14 residues. Germline CDR1 LNHNV, CDR2 YYDKDF (reference sequence). J lost 6 bases, V lost 9 bases, and 13 bases had no gene match. Genomic DNA of each subset was evenly split across several immunoSEQ plates. In the original processing: There were no quality scores in the junction-only immunoSEQ sequences, so filtering differed. The assay was immunoSEQ multiplex PCR, and TCRdb's table has in-frame clones only and misses some. The DNA gave D and trimming, while V, J and clone size come from that table. The data show 2 million to 2.5 million clones, about 95% seen once. Remarks on this clone: The antigen remains unidentified.

This receptor was identified in a man aged 18 to 29 in good health. Sequencing was carried out using naive CD8+ T cells sorted from blood. V and J are TRBV15 and TRBJ1-1; 7 positions agree with TRBD1. As DNA, the CDR3 is TGTGCCACTGGCACTGACAGGGTATTAGCTGAAGCTTTCTTT. It yields the protein CATGTDRVLAEAFF. Based on the CDR3 plus reference TRBV15 and TRBJ1-1, the full variable domain is DAMVIQNPRYQVTQFGKPVTLSCSQTLNHNVMYWYQQKSSQAPKLLFHYYDKDFNNEADTPDNFQSRRPNTSFCFLDIRSPGLGDTAMYLCATGTDRVLAEAFFGQGTRLTVV.